The next 9 T cell receptor beta chains were all read from a single sample in a study of blood T cell repertoires in COVID-19. Sequencing used immunoSEQ multiplex PCR; TCRdb keeps in-frame clones, though not all of them. The sample includes 150,000 to 200,000 clones, around nine tenths of them seen just once. Material for sequencing was peripheral blood. The receptor set was obtained from a middle-aged man who had recovered from COVID-19.

Remarks on this clone: The same CDR3 also results from other DNA sequences found in this sample. The V call is TRBV7-8, the J call TRBJ1-5; D possibly corresponds to TRBD1 (6 bases). Trimming took 0 bases from V and 4 from J, leaving 10 bases between them. CDR1 and CDR2 (germline): SGHVS, FQNEAQ. This CDR3 region has 15 residues. The CDR3 DNA reads TGTGCCAGCAGCTTAGCCCGGCAGGGGAATCAGCCCCAGCATTTT. This gives the protein CASSLARQGNQPQHF. The variable domain in full, completed from reference TRBV7-8 and TRBJ1-5, reads GAGVSQSPRYKVAKRGQDVALRCDPISGHVSLFWYQQALGQGPEFLTYFQNEAQLDKSGLPSDRFFAERPEGSVSTLKIQRTQQEDSAVYLCASSLARQGNQPQHFGDGTRLSIL.

The CDR3 nucleotides are TGTGCCAGCAGCCAATGGGACAGTTTTTCTAGCACAGATACGCAGTATTTT. The encoded protein is CASSQWDSFSSTDTQYF. The chain joins TRBV3-1 (or the pseudogene TRBV3-2) to TRBJ2-3; TRBD1 matches at 7 bases. This CDR3 comprises 17 residues. Trimming took 2 bases from V and 0 from J; bases not matched to a gene: 8. The germline V gene encodes CDR1 LGHDT and CDR2 YNNKEL (reference sequence).

As to this clone: This specimen includes other DNA sequences encoding the same CDR3. The chain uses TRBV7-9 and TRBJ1-3; TRBD1 might be the D (5 bases). The CDR3 is 14 residues long. The germline gives CDR1 SEHNR, CDR2 FQNEAQ (reference sequence). V was cut by 5 bases and J by 0 bases, with 8 bases left in between. DNA of the CDR3: TGTGCCAGCAGCGCAGGGAACTCTGGAAACACCATATATTTT. Its protein is CASSAGNSGNTIYF.

This chain joins TRBV5-1 and TRBJ2-7, with TRBD2 matching over 8 bases. The CDR3 totals 15 residues. Germline V gene sequence: CDR1 SGHRS, CDR2 YFSETQ. V was pared by 7 bases and J by 3 bases, with 12 bases of the junction left unmatched. The CDR3 here is CASSPGGGQSYEQYF. For the CDR3, the DNA is TGCGCCAGCTCCCCCGGGGGGGGCCAAAGCTACGAGCAGTACTTC.

The chain recombines TRBV30 with TRBJ2-6, with TRBD1 matching 8 bases. The germline CDR1 and CDR2 sequences are GTSNPN and SVGIG (reference sequence). Trimming removed 3 bases from V and 0 bases from J; junction bases left unmatched: 4. The CDR3 length is 16 residues. This CDR3 is CAWRGQATSGANVLTF. The CDR3, as DNA: TGTGCCTGGAGGGGACAGGCTACCTCTGGGGCCAACGTCCTGACTTTC.

The chain employs TRBV5-4 and TRBJ2-3; TRBD2 aligns across 8 bases. The V gene end was trimmed by 0 bases and the J gene end by 2 bases; junction bases not matched to a gene: 8. Germline-derived CDR1 and CDR2 are SGHNT and YYREEE (reference sequence). The CDR3 is 17 amino acids. The CDR3 DNA follows: TGTGCCAGCAGCTTGGCCGGGGGGGGGAATCCCACAGATACGCAGTATTTT. It is translated as CASSLAGGGNPTDTQYF.

V is TRBV15 and J is TRBJ1-5; 7 positions agree with TRBD1. Germline V gene sequence: CDR1 LNHNV, CDR2 YYDKDF (reference sequence). The CDR3 has 15 amino acids. V lost 3 bases and J lost 6; bases outside the gene matches: 8. The CDR3 loop is CATSRDRQGSQPQHF. For the CDR3, the DNA is TGTGCCACCAGCAGGGATCGACAGGGTAGTCAGCCCCAGCATTTT.

This clone was observed a few times. V and J are TRBV28 and TRBJ1-1; a weak D match, TRBD1 (5 bases). This CDR3 spans 14 amino acids. Trimming removed 6 bases at V and 4 bases at J, with 15 bases between. In germline, CDR1 is MDHEN, CDR2 SYDVKM. CDR3 in DNA: TGTGCCAGCAGCCCCCCGCCAGGGATCACTGAAGCTTTCTTT. It translates to CASSPPPGITEAFF.

The chain has TRBV29-1 and TRBJ1-2, with D perhaps matching TRBD1 (6 bases). This CDR3 is built from 12 residues. V lost 6 bases, J lost 6 bases, and 14 bases lay in between. Germline V lookup: CDR1 SQVTM, CDR2 ANQGSEA. CDR3: CSVLGGGDGYTF. The CDR3 coding sequence is TGCAGCGTCCTAGGGGGGGGAGATGGCTACACCTTC.